The 14 T cell receptor beta chains presented below share a single source sample, sequenced in a study of cytomegalovirus exposure and HLA in healthy donors. The PCR ran on 60 Vbeta and 13 Jbeta primers. Profiling relied on immunoSEQ multiplex PCR, and the TCRdb table lists in-frame clones only, not all of them. Counted here are around 140,000 clones, less than 80% occurring once; the ten biggest clones make up less than 2%. Sequencing used PBMCs. All receptors derive from a female donor in good health and CMV-seropositive.

The chain uses TRBV11-2 and TRBJ2-2; 10 bases are a match to TRBD2. From germline, CDR1 is SGHAT and CDR2 FQNNGV. The CDR3 has 15 residues. V trimming: 5 bases; J trimming: 7 bases; junction bases outside the gene matches: 7. The CDR3 nucleotides are TGTGCCAGCAGCGTAGCCGGGACTAGCGTCGGGGAGCTGTTTTTT. Encoded protein: CASSVAGTSVGELFF.

V is TRBV9 and J is TRBJ2-1; 9 positions agree with TRBD2. The CDR3 is 16 residues long. After removal of 4 bases from V and 4 bases from J, the junction contained 9 bases not matched to a gene. Germline loops: CDR1 SGDLS, CDR2 YYNGEE. The CDR3: CASSFSRLAEYNEQFF. The DNA of the CDR3 is TGTGCCAGCAGCTTCTCAAGACTAGCGGAATACAATGAGCAGTTCTTC. The full variable domain, with the rest looked up from reference TRBV9 and TRBJ2-1, is DSGVTQTPKHLITATGQRVTLRCSPRSGDLSVYWYQQSLDQGLQFLIQYYNGEERAKGNILERFSAQQFPDLHSELNLSSLELGDSALYFCASSFSRLAEYNEQFFGPGTRLTVL.

CDR3 bases: TGTGCCTGGAGCCCTAACTCCGCAGGGAGGGCTTTCTTT. This sequence encodes CAWSPNSAGRAFF. The chain has TRBV30 and TRBJ1-1; maybe TRBD1 (5 bases). The CDR3 totals 13 residues. The germline CDR1 and CDR2 sequences are GTSNPN and SVGIG (reference sequence). The germline V and J ends were trimmed by 3 bases and 11 bases, with 19 bases remaining between them.

The table lists this clone with a few counts. V is TRBV29-1 and J is TRBJ2-5; no clear D gene. Trimming stripped 7 bases from V and 5 bases from J, with 8 bases between. This CDR3 is built from 10 residues. Per the germline V gene, CDR1 is SQVTM and CDR2 is ANQGSEA. The CDR3 spells CSAGDETQYF. CDR3 sequence (DNA): TGCAGCGCCGGAGATGAGACCCAGTACTTC.

This clone was seen a single time. The V and J genes are TRBV5-4 and TRBJ1-2, with D possibly TRBD1 on 6 matching bases. CDR3 length equals 15 residues. V was trimmed by 5 bases and J by 6 bases, leaving 20 bases between them. Germline CDR1 and CDR2: SGHNT and YYREEE (reference sequence). CDR3 nucleotides: TGTGCCAGCAGTCTTACTCAACAGGGAAGGGATGGCTACACCTTC. Its translation: CASSLTQQGRDGYTF.

The V gene is TRBV6-5, the J gene TRBJ2-5, with D maybe TRBD2 (5 bases). V shed 7 bases and J shed 1 base, with 7 bases lying between them. The length of the CDR3 is 12 residues. Looked up from germline, CDR1 is MNHEY and CDR2 is SVGAGI. This chain's CDR3 is CASTSTQETQYF. CDR3 bases: TGTGCCAGCACTAGCACCCAAGAGACCCAGTACTTC.

The J gene is TRBJ2-4, the V gene TRBV18; D might be TRBD1 (8 bases). Germline loops: CDR1 KGHSH, CDR2 LQKENI. The CDR3 extends over 15 amino acids. V was shortened by 3 bases and J by 10 bases, with 19 bases between the two germline ends. The CDR3 DNA reads as TGTGCCAGCTCACCGTACGGACAGGGAGGGGGAATTCAGTACTTC. Its protein is CASSPYGQGGGIQYF.

The chain links TRBV5-1 to TRBJ2-1; 8 nucleotides agree with TRBD1. The trim removed 4 bases at V and 5 bases at J, leaving 11 bases unmatched. CDR3 size: 16 residues. Germline CDR1 is SGHRS and CDR2 is YFSETQ. The CDR3 region has the DNA TGCGCCAGCAGCCCGTCACCGGGACAGGCAAACAATGAGCAGTTCTTC. It encodes CASSPSPGQANNEQFF.

This clone was observed once. V usage is TRBV13 and J usage is TRBJ2-3; 9 bases line up with TRBD1. From germline, CDR1 is PRHDT and CDR2 FYEKMQ (reference sequence). The trim removed 0 bases at V and 2 bases at J, leaving 6 bases unmatched. The CDR3 runs 17 residues. DNA of the CDR3: TGTGCCAGCAGCTTAGGGACAGGGGGAAAGACCACAGATACGCAGTATTTT. Protein sequence: CASSLGTGGKTTDTQYF.

The chain employs TRBV15 and TRBJ1-3; D gene uncertain. CDR1 is LNHNV, CDR2 YYDKDF, per germline (reference sequence). This CDR3 region has 15 residues. V shed 2 bases and J shed 0 bases, with 8 bases lying between them. CDR3 protein: CATSRSSLSGNTIYF. CDR3 bases: TGTGCCACCAGCAGATCCAGTCTCTCTGGAAACACCATATATTTT. Drawing the rest from reference TRBV15 and TRBJ1-3, the complete variable domain is DAMVIQNPRYQVTQFGKPVTLSCSQTLNHNVMYWYQQKSSQAPKLLFHYYDKDFNNEADTPDNFQSRRPNTSFCFLDIRSPGLGDTAMYLCATSRSSLSGNTIYFGEGSWLTVV.

The J gene is TRBJ2-6, the V gene TRBV7-9; 9 bases are shared with TRBD1. The CDR3 is 19 amino acids. Germline V CDR1 and CDR2: SEHNR, FQNEAQ (reference sequence). V lost 0 bases and J lost 0; bases outside the gene matches: 6. The CDR3 protein is CASSLAWDRDYSGANVLTF. CDR3 in DNA: TGTGCCAGCAGCTTAGCGTGGGACAGGGACTACTCTGGGGCCAACGTCCTGACTTTC. Based on the CDR3 plus reference TRBV7-9 and TRBJ2-6, the full variable domain is DTGVSQNPRHKITKRGQNVTFRCDPISEHNRLYWYRQTLGQGPEFLTYFQNEAQLEKSRLLSDRFSAERPKGSFSTLEIQRTEQGDSAMYLCASSLAWDRDYSGANVLTFGAGSRLTVL.

The chain has TRBV5-6 and TRBJ2-7; no clear D. Between the trimmed V and J ends, which lost 2 bases and 0 bases, there was a span of 9 bases. CDR1 SGHDT and CDR2 YYEEEE come from the germline V gene. The CDR3 spans 14 residues. The CDR3 DNA reads TGTGCCAGCAGCTTTGGTCCGGGCTCCTACGAGCAGTACTTC. Protein product: CASSFGPGSYEQYF.

This clone was found a few times. The chain uses TRBV6-5 and TRBJ2-7, with 8 nucleotides matching TRBD1. Germline-derived CDR1 and CDR2 are MNHEY and SVGAGI. V lost 8 bases, J lost 0 bases, and 3 bases stayed unmatched. This CDR3 is built from 13 residues. The CDR3 protein is CASGQGLSYEQYF. The CDR3 bases are TGTGCCAGCGGACAGGGCCTCTCCTACGAGCAGTACTTC.

As DNA, the CDR3 is TGTGCCAGCACGGGGGGACGCCAAGAGACCCAGTACTTC. It translates to CASTGGRQETQYF. The chain uses TRBV28 and TRBJ2-5; 7 nucleotides agree with TRBD2. The V gene's germline CDR1 is MDHEN and CDR2 SYDVKM. The CDR3 is made up of 13 amino acids. The V gene end was trimmed by 7 bases and the J gene end by 1 base; junction bases not matched to a gene: 3.